Sequencing of this T cell receptor (beta chain) was carried out in a study of blood T cell repertoires in COVID-19. Study at large: From T cells, B-cell-depleted T cells, or PBMCs came the material, which was cDNA or gDNA.

Libraries were prepared by immunoSEQ multiplex PCR; TCRdb keeps only in-frame clonotypes and omits some of them. Among hundreds of thousands of clones listed, more than 75% were seen once. The V gene's germline CDR1 is MDHEN and CDR2 SYDVKM. Trimming removed 4 bases from V and 6 bases from J; junction bases left unmatched: 10. CDR3 size: 15 residues. This TCR came from a man in his sixties who had recovered from COVID-19. Sequenced: peripheral blood. This chain uses TRBV28 with TRBJ1-2; 8 bases agree with TRBD1. The CDR3 DNA is TGTGCCAGCAGTTCTCTGACAGGGGAAGGAAATGGCTACACCTTC. It specifies CASSSLTGEGNGYTF.